Listed here are 13 T cell receptor beta chains from one sample, sequenced in a study of blood T cell repertoires in COVID-19. Clones were sequenced by immunoSEQ multiplex PCR, and TCRdb holds only the in-frame ones, with some missing. The data show 42,000 or so clones, almost 95% seen once. The sample consisted of peripheral blood. All receptors derive from a man aged 45-65 years with active COVID-19.

The CDR3: CATLGPLYEQYF. CDR3 coding DNA: TGTGCCACCCTGGGGCCTCTTTACGAGCAGTACTTC. J is TRBJ2-7 and V is TRBV25-1, with D perhaps TRBD1 (5 bases). Trimming cost V 10 bases and J 4 bases, with 14 bases left between them. The germline gives CDR1 MGHDK, CDR2 SYGVNS. CDR3 size: 12 residues.

This clone was counted once. The V gene is TRBV20-1, the J gene TRBJ2-1; 8 positions match TRBD2. From germline, CDR1 is DFQATT and CDR2 SNEGSKA (reference sequence). The CDR3 consists of 16 residues. J gave up 0 bases and V 3 bases, and 7 bases lay outside the gene matches. CDR3: CSASRREASSYNEQFF. CDR3 DNA: TGCAGTGCTAGTAGGCGGGAGGCAAGCTCCTACAATGAGCAGTTCTTC.

The chain carries TRBV28 and TRBJ1-1; D is uncertain. Deletions cut 9 bases from V and 4 bases from J, with 15 bases between. The CDR3 is made up of 13 amino acids. CDR1 is MDHEN and CDR2 is SYDVKM in the germline V gene. For the CDR3, the DNA is TGTGCCAGTCTGACGGGGATCGGCACTGAAGCTTTCTTT. It is translated as CASLTGIGTEAFF.

This rearrangement joins TRBV5-1 to TRBJ2-2; a possible D gene is TRBD1 (6 bases). Trimming stripped 2 bases from V and 0 bases from J, with 11 bases between. The CDR3 is 16 amino acids. From germline, CDR1 is SGHRS and CDR2 YFSETQ. CDR3 bases: TGCGCCAGCAGCTTAATCGGGACATCGAACACCGGGGAGCTGTTTTTT. Translating gives CASSLIGTSNTGELFF.

The rearrangement uses TRBV15 and TRBJ1-5; maybe TRBD1 (6 bases). Trimming took off 8 bases at V and 9 bases at J, with 17 bases between the two ends. This CDR3 is 13 amino acids long. Germline V lookup: CDR1 LNHNV, CDR2 YYDKDF (reference sequence). The CDR3 here is CATGGGHSTPQHF. DNA of the CDR3: TGTGCCACCGGTGGGGGACACTCCACGCCCCAGCATTTT. The entire variable domain, with the rest obtained from reference TRBV15 and TRBJ1-5, is as follows: DAMVIQNPRYQVTQFGKPVTLSCSQTLNHNVMYWYQQKSSQAPKLLFHYYDKDFNNEADTPDNFQSRRPNTSFCFLDIRSPGLGDTAMYLCATGGGHSTPQHFGDGTRLSIL.

This clone showed up just once. The V gene is TRBV30, the J gene TRBJ1-2; no firm D call. The CDR3 runs to 13 residues. V gave up 5 bases and J gave up 0 bases, with 10 bases separating them. Germline V gene lookup returns CDR1 GTSNPN and CDR2 SVGIG (reference sequence). This CDR3 reads CAWALKTNYGYTF. In DNA, the CDR3 is TGTGCCTGGGCGTTAAAAACTAACTATGGCTACACCTTC.

The V gene is TRBV28, the J gene TRBJ2-2, with 7 bases identical to TRBD1. Germline loops: CDR1 MDHEN, CDR2 SYDVKM. The CDR3 consists of 14 residues. V trimming: 3 bases; J trimming: 4 bases; junction bases outside the gene matches: 2. The CDR3: CASSFRGITGELFF. The CDR3 DNA reads TGTGCCAGCAGTTTCAGGGGGATCACCGGGGAGCTGTTTTTT.

J is TRBJ1-1 and V is TRBV14, with TRBD1 matching over 7 bases. The CDR3 runs to 14 residues. Germline V CDR1 and CDR2: SGHDN, FVKESK. The V gene end was trimmed by 0 bases and the J gene end by 11 bases; junction bases not matched to a gene: 9. The CDR3 region has the DNA TGTGCCAGCAGCCAAGATCAGGTACAGGGGAACGCTTTCTTT. Amino acid sequence: CASSQDQVQGNAFF.

This clone was seen once. The rearrangement joins TRBV2 to TRBJ2-5, with TRBD1 matching over 7 bases. Trimming cost V 7 bases and J 3 bases; bases outside gene matches: 5. Germline CDR1 and CDR2: SNHLY and FYNNEI. The CDR3 sequence is 13 residues long. CDR3 in amino acids: CASKRDRKETQYF. The CDR3 bases are TGTGCCAGCAAGAGGGACAGAAAAGAGACCCAGTACTTC.

The gene calls are TRBV6-1 and TRBJ1-2; D perhaps matches TRBD1 (6 bases). CDR3 size: 16 residues. V lost 1 base and J 2 bases, leaving 14 bases between the germline ends. Germline CDR1 is MNHNS and CDR2 is SASEGT. CDR3 DNA sequence: TGTGCCAGCAGTGAAGGGGTGATGCAGGGGAACTATGGCTACACCTTC. Its protein product is CASSEGVMQGNYGYTF.

This sequence joins TRBV18 and TRBJ2-7; D gene uncertain. Trimming took off 3 bases at V and 5 bases at J, with 14 bases between the two ends. The length of the CDR3 is 14 residues. Germline V gene lookup returns CDR1 KGHSH and CDR2 LQKENI. The CDR3, as DNA: TGTGCCAGCTCACCCCGCACCGATGGCAACGAGCAGTACTTC. This encodes CASSPRTDGNEQYF.

The J gene is TRBJ2-1, the V gene TRBV7-3; possible D gene TRBD1, 6 bases. Germline V gene data show CDR1 as SGHTA and CDR2 as FQGTGA. The germline V and J ends were trimmed by 7 bases and 9 bases, with 16 bases remaining between them. This CDR3 has 13 amino acids. CDR3 residues: CASTTMDRSEQFF. The CDR3 DNA reads TGTGCCAGCACCACTATGGACAGAAGTGAGCAGTTCTTC.

This clone was observed a few times. The CDR3 is CSARTTYEQYF. CDR3 DNA: TGCAGTGCTAGAACCACATACGAGCAGTACTTC. The V call is TRBV20-1, the J call TRBJ2-7; D is undetermined. V gave up 2 bases and J gave up 4 bases, with 6 bases separating them. CDR3 length equals 11 residues. CDR1 is DFQATT, CDR2 SNEGSKA, per germline (reference sequence).